This T cell receptor (beta chain) was captured by sequencing in a study of metastatic and nonmetastatic thyroid tumors. Study as a whole: From malignant and benign thyroid patients, repertoires in blood and in tumor or nodule tissue were compared.

Per the study methods: Across clinicopathological groups, CDR3 differences served as the basis for building a distant-metastasis classifier for papillary thyroid cancer. TCRdb reprocessed the PCR reads via MiXCR. TCRdb, not the authors, supplied the V and J calls. The sample yields tens of thousands of clones, approximately 12% seen once. Study-wide results and caveats: Significantly greater TCR beta diversity was reportedly found in malignant thyroid tumors than in benign nodules (in blood and tumor).

Not a single patient had been given any form of treatment at any point before undergoing thyroid surgery. Germline loops: CDR1 LNHDA, CDR2 SQIVND (reference sequence). This CDR3 has 13 residues. V lost 1 base and J 8 bases, leaving 11 bases between the germline ends. In its sample, this clone was seen many times. Its antigen is still unknown. The clonotype was recovered from a female donor with papillary thyroid cancer or a benign thyroid nodule (not recorded which). Some clones in this sample may be carry-over from other donors' samples. The chain links TRBV19 to TRBJ1-1; D ambiguous. The sample was tumor tissue. The CDR3 loop is CASSIVAADEAFF. For the CDR3, the DNA is TGTGCCAGTAGTATAGTCGCGGCAGACGAAGCTTTCTTT.